This T cell receptor (beta chain) was documented in a study of radiation and T cells in renal cell carcinoma. Study-wide results and caveats: No pretreatment tumor biopsies were available for baseline clonotypes.

Time point denoted: blood 4 weeks post-SBRT, at nephrectomy. The treatment: 15 Gy SBRT to primary tumor, nephrectomy 4 weeks later. TCRdb's table, derived via immunoSEQ multiplex PCR, lists solely in-frame clones and lacks some. The data show 30,000 to 40,000 clones, roughly 80% seen once. To note about this clone: Antigen unknown.

CDR3 length: 13 amino acids. Germline CDR1 is SGHDT and CDR2 is YYEEEE. V lost 5 bases and J 1 base, leaving 9 bases between the germline ends. J is TRBJ1-1 and V is TRBV5-6, with D possibly matching TRBD1 (6 bases). This specimen consisted of blood, obtained from a patient whose treatment included radiotherapy and nephrectomy. This TCR was sampled from a man in his 60s with renal cell carcinoma. CDR3 protein: CASRARGNTEAFF. In DNA form, the CDR3 reads TGTGCCAGCAGGGCCAGGGGGAACACTGAAGCTTTCTTT.